The 2 T cell receptor beta chains reported below all come from one sample, sequenced in a study of T cells in localized non-small cell lung cancer (dated by TCRdb to 2019 to 2021). The library was produced with the immunoSEQ multiplex PCR assay. TCRdb retrieved this table from immuneACCESS and kept in-frame rearrangements only. Not all clones are present; in checked studies, unresolved V genes account for under half, and no reason is known for the remainder. For this sample there are tens of thousands of clones; 75% to 85% appear just once. About a tenth of the sample goes to the ten largest clones. This sample comprised peripheral blood, obtained before any cancer treatment. The receptor source for this set is a female donor at least 60 years old with stage I lung adenocarcinoma.

The chain has TRBV11-2 and TRBJ2-2; tentatively, D is TRBD2 (5 bases). V was cut by 1 base and J by 2 bases, with 11 bases left in between. Germline CDR1 SGHAT, CDR2 FQNNGV. There are 16 residues in the CDR3. DNA for the CDR3: TGTGCCAGCAGCTTAGTAGAGCGGATAAACACCGGGGAGCTGTTTTTT. Its translation: CASSLVERINTGELFF.

The V call is TRBV5-1, the J call TRBJ1-1; TRBD1 is a possible D gene (6 bases). Germline V CDR1 and CDR2: SGHRS, YFSETQ. This CDR3 has 17 amino acids. V lost 4 bases, J lost 5 bases, and 24 bases lay in between. DNA for the CDR3: TGCGCCAGCAGCCCACTCGGGGGGCTGGTTGCGGATACTGAAGCTTTCTTT. Protein product: CASSPLGGLVADTEAFF.